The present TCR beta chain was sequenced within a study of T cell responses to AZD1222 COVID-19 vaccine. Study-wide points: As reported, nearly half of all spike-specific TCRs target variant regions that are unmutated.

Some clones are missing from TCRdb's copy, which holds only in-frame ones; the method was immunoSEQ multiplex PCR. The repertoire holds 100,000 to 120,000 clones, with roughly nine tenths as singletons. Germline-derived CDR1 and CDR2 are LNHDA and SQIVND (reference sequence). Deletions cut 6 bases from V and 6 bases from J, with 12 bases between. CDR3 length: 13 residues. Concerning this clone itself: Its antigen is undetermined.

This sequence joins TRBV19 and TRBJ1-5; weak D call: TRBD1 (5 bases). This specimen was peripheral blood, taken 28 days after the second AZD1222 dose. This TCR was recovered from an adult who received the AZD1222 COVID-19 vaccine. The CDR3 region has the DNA TGTGCCAGTAGCGCCCCAGGGAGTCAGCCCCAGCATTTT. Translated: CASSAPGSQPQHF.